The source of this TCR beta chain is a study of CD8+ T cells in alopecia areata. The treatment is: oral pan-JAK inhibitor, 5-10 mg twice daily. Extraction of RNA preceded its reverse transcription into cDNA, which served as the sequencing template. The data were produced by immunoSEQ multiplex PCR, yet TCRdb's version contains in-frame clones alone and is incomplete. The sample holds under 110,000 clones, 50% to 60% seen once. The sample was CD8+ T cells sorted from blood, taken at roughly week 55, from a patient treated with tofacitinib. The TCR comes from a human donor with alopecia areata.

DNA for the CDR3: TGTGCCAGCAGCGTAGAGTCTAGCCCACCCTACGAGCAGTACTTC. Its protein is CASSVESSPPYEQYF. The chain recombines TRBV9 with TRBJ2-7; a weak D match, TRBD2 (5 bases). V dropped 0 bases and J dropped 2 bases, with 12 bases sitting between them. Germline V gene data show CDR1 as SGDLS and CDR2 as YYNGEE. The CDR3 has 15 residues.